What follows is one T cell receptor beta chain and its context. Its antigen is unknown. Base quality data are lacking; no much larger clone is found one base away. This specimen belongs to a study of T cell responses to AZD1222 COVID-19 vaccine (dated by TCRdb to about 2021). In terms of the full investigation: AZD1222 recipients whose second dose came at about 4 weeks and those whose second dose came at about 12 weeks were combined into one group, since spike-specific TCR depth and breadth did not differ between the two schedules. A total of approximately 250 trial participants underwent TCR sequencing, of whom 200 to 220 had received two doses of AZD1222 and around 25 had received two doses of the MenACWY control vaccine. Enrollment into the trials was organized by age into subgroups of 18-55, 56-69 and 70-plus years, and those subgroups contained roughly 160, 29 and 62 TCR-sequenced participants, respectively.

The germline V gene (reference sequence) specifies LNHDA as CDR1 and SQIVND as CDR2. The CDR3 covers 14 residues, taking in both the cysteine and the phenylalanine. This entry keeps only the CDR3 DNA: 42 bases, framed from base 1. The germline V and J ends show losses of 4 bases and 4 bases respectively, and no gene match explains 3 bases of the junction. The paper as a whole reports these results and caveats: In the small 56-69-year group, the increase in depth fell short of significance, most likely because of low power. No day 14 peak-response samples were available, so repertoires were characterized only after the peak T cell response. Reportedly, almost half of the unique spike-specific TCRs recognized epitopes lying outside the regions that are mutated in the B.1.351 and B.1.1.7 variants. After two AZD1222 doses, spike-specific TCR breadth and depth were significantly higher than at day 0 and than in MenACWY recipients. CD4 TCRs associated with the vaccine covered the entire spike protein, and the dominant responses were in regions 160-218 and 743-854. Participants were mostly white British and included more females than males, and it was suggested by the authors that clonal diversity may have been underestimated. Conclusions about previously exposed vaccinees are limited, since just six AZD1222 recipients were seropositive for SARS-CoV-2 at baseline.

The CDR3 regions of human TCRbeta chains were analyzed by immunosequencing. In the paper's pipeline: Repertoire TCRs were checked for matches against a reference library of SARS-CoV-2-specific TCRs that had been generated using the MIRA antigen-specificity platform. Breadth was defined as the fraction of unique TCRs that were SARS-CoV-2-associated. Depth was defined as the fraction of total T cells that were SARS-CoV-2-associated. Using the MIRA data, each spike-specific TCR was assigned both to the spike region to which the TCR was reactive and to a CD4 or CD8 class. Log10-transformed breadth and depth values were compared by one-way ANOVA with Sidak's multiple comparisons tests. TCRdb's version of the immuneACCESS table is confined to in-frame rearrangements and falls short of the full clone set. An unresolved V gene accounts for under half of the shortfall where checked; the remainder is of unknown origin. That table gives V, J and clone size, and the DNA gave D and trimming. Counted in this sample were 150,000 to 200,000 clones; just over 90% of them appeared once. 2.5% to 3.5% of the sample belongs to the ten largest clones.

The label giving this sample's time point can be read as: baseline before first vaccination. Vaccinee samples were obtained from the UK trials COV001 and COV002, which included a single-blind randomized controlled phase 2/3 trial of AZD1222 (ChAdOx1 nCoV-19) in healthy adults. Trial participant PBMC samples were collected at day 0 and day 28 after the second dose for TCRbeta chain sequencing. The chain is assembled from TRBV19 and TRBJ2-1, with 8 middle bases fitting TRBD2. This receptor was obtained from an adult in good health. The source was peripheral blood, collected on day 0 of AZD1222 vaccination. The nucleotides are TGTGCCAGTAGTAACATAGCGGGGTACAATGAGCAGTTCTTC. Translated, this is CASSNIAGYNEQFF.